These 18 T cell receptor beta chains originate from one sample sequenced in a study of CD8 T cells in Susac syndrome (dated by TCRdb to between 2018 and 2021). Library generation was performed with the immunoSEQ multiplex PCR assay. RNA was extracted using the RNeasy kit, and roughly 0.45 to 1 microgram was reverse transcribed with random hexamers. TCRdb reworked the public reads: Q25 trimming with fastp, MiXCR clone assembly, productive beta chains retained. When rows share a CDR3 protein, they turn into one entry using the most common DNA and genes. Within this sample are tens of thousands of distinct CDR3 sequences, with about 96% of them counted one time only. The ten largest make up about 0.65% of the sample. Input material: CD8+ T cells from PBMCs. The receptors were gathered from a human donor with Susac syndrome.

J is TRBJ2-4 and V is TRBV6-5; TRBD2 agrees at 12 bases. Trimming cost V 4 bases and J 8 bases; bases outside gene matches: 6. The length of the CDR3 is 15 residues. Germline loops: CDR1 MNHEY, CDR2 SVGAGI. CDR3 region: CASSSLAGGQDIQYF. CDR3 bases: TGTGCCAGCAGTTCCCTAGCGGGGGGGCAGGACATTCAGTACTTC.

This sequence joins TRBV30 and TRBJ2-4; 8 bases are shared with TRBD2. With 5 bases clipped from V and 8 bases from J, the junction kept 5 bases outside the gene matches. Germline V gene lookup returns CDR1 GTSNPN and CDR2 SVGIG (reference sequence). The CDR3 extends over 12 amino acids. CDR3 protein: CAWAGLEDIQYF. The CDR3 bases are TGTGCCTGGGCGGGACTAGAGGACATTCAGTACTTC.

This chain uses TRBV7-9 with TRBJ1-6, with D perhaps matching TRBD1 (5 bases). This CDR3 region has 15 residues. V gave up 9 bases and J gave up 6 bases, with 18 bases separating them. The germline CDR1 and CDR2 sequences are SEHNR and FQNEAQ (reference sequence). The CDR3 protein is CASCKSGTANSPLHF. The CDR3 DNA reads as TGTGCCAGTTGTAAATCCGGGACCGCTAATTCACCCCTCCACTTT.

J is TRBJ2-5 and V is TRBV20-1, with 9 bases that match TRBD2. Trimming at V came to 3 bases and at J to 5 bases, leaving 7 bases not matched to a gene. The CDR3 has 14 residues. Germline CDR1 DFQATT, CDR2 SNEGSKA (reference sequence). In DNA, the CDR3 is TGCAGTGCTAGGGTAGCGGGGGCGGGGGAGACCCAGTACTTC. Its protein is CSARVAGAGETQYF.

The chain uses TRBV7-2 and TRBJ2-7; unclear D gene. This CDR3 is built from 12 residues. Per germline, CDR1 SGHTA and CDR2 FQGNSA. The V and J ends lost 4 bases and 2 bases respectively, with 6 bases between them. The CDR3 loop reads CASSSPTYEQYF. DNA of the CDR3: TGTGCCAGCAGCTCCCCTACCTACGAGCAGTACTTC.

This clonotype appeared once. Without the conserved terminal phenylalanine or tryptophan, this CDR3 likely stems from a read error. The J gene is TRBJ2-5, the V gene TRBV30; 8 bases line up with TRBD2. Germline trimming cut 2 bases from V and 3 bases from J; bases unmatched to any gene: 2. The germline V gene has CDR1 GTSNPN and CDR2 SVGIG (reference sequence). CDR3 length: 13 amino acids. The CDR3 here is CAWSPAGEETQYL. DNA for the CDR3: TGTGCCTGGAGTCCAGCGGGGGAAGAGACCCAGTACTTG.

The chain joins TRBV19 to TRBJ2-1; no clear D gene. The CDR3 is made up of 12 amino acids. Germline loops: CDR1 LNHDA, CDR2 SQIVND (reference sequence). Between the trimmed V and J ends, which lost 5 bases and 2 bases, there was a span of 4 bases. The CDR3: CASSEAYNEQFF. Written as DNA, the CDR3 is TGTGCCAGTAGTGAAGCCTACAATGAGCAGTTCTTC.

The chain recombines TRBV20-1 with TRBJ2-5, with 7 positions matching TRBD1. Per germline, CDR1 DFQATT and CDR2 SNEGSKA (reference sequence). CDR3 length: 15 residues. V lost 6 bases, J lost 1 base, and 11 bases stayed unmatched. CDR3 coding DNA: TGCAGTGCCGCCAGGGACAGCCATACCCAAGAGACCCAGTACTTC. The encoded protein is CSAARDSHTQETQYF.

In this sample, this clonotype turned up a few times. The V and J genes are TRBV20-1 and TRBJ2-5; D might be TRBD1 (6 bases). Trimming took 3 bases from V and 2 from J, leaving 7 bases between them. The CDR3 is made up of 12 amino acids. Looked up from germline, CDR1 is DFQATT and CDR2 is SNEGSKA (reference sequence). The CDR3 protein is CSARDSQETQYF. For the CDR3, the DNA is TGCAGTGCTAGGGACAGTCAAGAGACCCAGTACTTC.

The rearrangement links TRBV4-3 to TRBJ1-1, with TRBD1 matching 7 bases. Germline V gives CDR1 LGHNA, CDR2 YSLEER. The CDR3 extends over 17 amino acids. V gave up 0 bases and J gave up 2 bases; unmatched junction bases: 9. CDR3 coding DNA: TGCGCCAGCAGCCAAGATACTCCAGGGGGTGTAAACACTGAAGCTTTCTTT. It specifies CASSQDTPGGVNTEAFF.

The DNA for the CDR3 is TGTGCCAGCGGGGGGACTAGCGGGGAACTTACCTCCTACGAGCAGTACTTC. Translating gives CASGGTSGELTSYEQYF. The V call is TRBV9, the J call TRBJ2-7, with 13 bases that match TRBD2. This CDR3 contains 17 residues. Germline V gene data show CDR1 as SGDLS and CDR2 as YYNGEE. V was clipped by 7 bases and J by 0 bases; unmatched bases: 10.

The chain combines TRBV6-5 with TRBJ2-1; 8 nucleotides match TRBD2. This CDR3 is 13 amino acids long. Germline V gives CDR1 MNHEY, CDR2 SVGAGI. Trimming took 7 bases from V and 9 from J; bases not matched to a gene: 8. CDR3 amino acids: CASTGGALAEQFF. CDR3 DNA: TGTGCCAGCACCGGGGGGGCCCTGGCTGAGCAGTTCTTC.

This clonotype was detected once. V is TRBV24-1 and J is TRBJ1-2; D remains ambiguous. Germline-derived CDR1 and CDR2 are KGHDR and SFDVKD. This CDR3 is built from 13 residues. The V and J ends lost 4 bases and 4 bases respectively, with 9 bases between them. CDR3 residues: CATSEDWLYGYTF. The CDR3 DNA reads as TGTGCCACCAGTGAGGATTGGCTCTATGGCTACACCTTC.

The CDR3 nucleotides read TGTGCCAGCAGTCTTCGACCAATTAACTATGGCTACACCTTC. Its translation is CASSLRPINYGYTF. The V and J genes are TRBV28 and TRBJ1-2; D gene ambiguous. The CDR3 extends over 14 amino acids. CDR1 and CDR2 (germline): MDHEN, SYDVKM. Trimming stripped 5 bases from V and 1 base from J, with 11 bases between.

The chain carries TRBV7-8 and TRBJ1-4, with D unclear. CDR1 is SGHVS, CDR2 FQNEAQ, per germline. CDR3 length: 14 residues. With 5 bases removed from V and 6 bases from J, the gap between germline ends came to 13 bases. The DNA for the CDR3 is TGTGCCAGCAGCCCCCCGGGAGCTGATGAAAAACTGTTTTTT. This codes for CASSPPGADEKLFF. Looking up the rest from reference TRBV7-8 and TRBJ1-4 gives the full variable domain: GAGVSQSPRYKVAKRGQDVALRCDPISGHVSLFWYQQALGQGPEFLTYFQNEAQLDKSGLPSDRFFAERPEGSVSTLKIQRTQQEDSAVYLCASSPPGADEKLFFGSGTQLSVL.

The V gene is TRBV19, the J gene TRBJ1-1, with D possibly TRBD1 on 5 matching bases. The CDR3 length is 14 residues. Between the trimmed V and J ends, which lost 6 bases and 2 bases, there was a span of 13 bases. Germline V gene sequence: CDR1 LNHDA, CDR2 SQIVND (reference sequence). CDR3 nucleotide sequence: TGTGCCAGTAGAGTCGCGGGGACCAACACTGAAGCTTTCTTT. It codes for CASRVAGTNTEAFF.

The chain recombines TRBV10-3 with TRBJ2-2; no firm D call. Germline V CDR1 and CDR2: ENHRY, SYGVKD. Deletions cut 7 bases from V and 3 bases from J, with 3 bases between. There are 11 residues in the CDR3. The CDR3 sequence is CAITDTGELFF. The CDR3 DNA sequence: TGTGCCATCACCGACACCGGGGAGCTGTTTTTT.

In this sample, this clonotype turned up once. The chain has TRBV10-2 and TRBJ1-5; D unresolved. Per the germline V gene, CDR1 is WSHSY and CDR2 is SAAADI. The V and J ends lost 3 bases and 6 bases respectively, with 6 bases between them. The CDR3 sequence is 12 residues long. CDR3 coding DNA: TGCGCCAGCAGTGACCCCGGTCAGCCCCAGCATTTT. As protein: CASSDPGQPQHF.